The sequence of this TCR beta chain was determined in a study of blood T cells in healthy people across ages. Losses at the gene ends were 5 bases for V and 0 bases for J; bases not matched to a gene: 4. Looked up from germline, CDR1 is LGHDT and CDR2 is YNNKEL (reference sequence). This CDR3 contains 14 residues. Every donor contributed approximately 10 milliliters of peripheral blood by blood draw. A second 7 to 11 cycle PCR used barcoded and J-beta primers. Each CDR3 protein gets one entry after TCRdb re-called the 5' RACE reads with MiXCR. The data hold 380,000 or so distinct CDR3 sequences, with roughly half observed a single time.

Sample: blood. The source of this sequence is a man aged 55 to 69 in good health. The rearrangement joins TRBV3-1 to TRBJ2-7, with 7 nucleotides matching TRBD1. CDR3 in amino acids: CASSETGSSYEQYF. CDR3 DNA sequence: TGTGCCAGCAGCGAGACAGGGAGCTCCTACGAGCAGTACTTC.